A selection of T cell receptor beta chains follows, all from one sample in a study of CD8 T cells in ankylosing spondylitis. TCRdb ran MiXCR on the 5' RACE reads and lists one entry per CDR3 protein. The data contain some 400,000 distinct CDR3 sequences, around 20% of them singletons. The sequenced sample was blood, either unsorted or a sorted T cell fraction (not recorded which). Receptor source: a male donor with ankylosing spondylitis. The CDR3 runs from the conserved cysteine through the conserved F or W. The D gene is left open where the match is weak. Only part of the rows carry a size: once, few, many, or a class if the clone is expanded.

>TRBV7-8|-|-|TRBJ2-1
CASSLLSAKGAYNEQFF
TGTGCCAGCAGCTTACTATCGGCCAAAGGAGCCTACAATGAGCAGTTCTTC
>TRBV4-3|-|few|TRBJ1-2
CASSQDVRGPTLNYGYTF
TGCGCCAGCAGCCAAGATGTCAGGGGACCAACCTTAAACTATGGCTACACCTTC
>TRBV24-1|TRBD2|-|TRBJ2-5
CATSDPSGGEQETQYF
TGTGCCACCAGTGATCCCAGCGGGGGGGAGCAAGAGACCCAGTACTTC
>TRBV7-9|-|few|TRBJ1-1
CASRIGANTEAFF
TGTGCCAGCAGAATCGGGGCAAACACTGAAGCTTTCTTT
>TRBV6-2/TRBV6-3|TRBD1|-|TRBJ1-5
CASSLYRGDQPQHF
TGTGCCAGCAGTCTGTACAGGGGCGATCAGCCCCAGCATTTT
>TRBV19|-|-|TRBJ1-1
CASSIPSSVNTEAFF
TGTGCCAGTAGTATACCCTCTTCGGTGAACACTGAAGCTTTCTTT
>TRBV3-1|-|few|TRBJ2-2
CASSQWAGENTGELFF
TGTGCCAGCAGCCAATGGGCAGGAGAGAACACCGGGGAGCTGTTTTTT
>TRBV12-3/TRBV12-4|-|few|TRBJ1-5
CASSLPDYRDIGDQPQHF
TGTGCCAGCAGTTTACCAGATTACAGGGACATCGGAGATCAGCCCCAGCATTTT
>TRBV6-1|-|-|TRBJ1-5
CASSEAHWGAGQPQHF
TGTGCCAGCAGTGAAGCGCACTGGGGGGCGGGACAGCCCCAGCATTTT
>TRBV18|-|few|TRBJ1-5
CASSPRRGRQPQHF
TGTGCCAGCTCACCTCGGCGGGGACGGCAGCCCCAGCATTTT
>TRBV4-3|-|few|TRBJ2-1
CASSRSGTENYNEQFF
TGCGCCAGCAGCCGCTCCGGGACGGAAAATTACAATGAGCAGTTCTTC
>TRBV30|-|-|TRBJ1-2
CATTGTANYGYTF
TGTGCCACAACCGGGACGGCTAACTATGGCTACACCTTC
>TRBV12-3/TRBV12-4|-|-|TRBJ1-2
CASSLGEVYGYTF
TGTGCCAGCAGTTTAGGCGAGGTCTATGGCTACACCTTC
>TRBV7-3|-|-|TRBJ2-1
CASSSSRGTNEQFF
TGTGCCAGCAGCTCCTCAAGGGGGACCAATGAGCAGTTCTTC
>TRBV20-1|TRBD2|few|TRBJ2-1
CSALVAGAFNEQFF
TGCAGTGCTCTAGTGGCGGGAGCCTTCAATGAGCAGTTCTTC
>TRBV18|TRBD1|-|TRBJ2-2
CAGDRGRTGELFF
TGTGCCGGAGACAGGGGGCGAACCGGGGAGCTGTTTTTT
>TRBV15|TRBD1|few|TRBJ1-6
CATSRSNRGNSPLHF
TGTGCCACCAGCAGGTCTAACAGGGGAAATTCACCCCTCCACTTT